The entry below gives a single T cell receptor beta chain sequence along with its context. Its cognate antigen has yet to be identified. The input lacks base qualities; no much larger clone sits a single base away. Looking up the germline V gene yields CDR1 MNHEY and CDR2 SVGEGT. Trimming removed 8 bases from V and 6 bases from J, leaving 17 bases between the germline ends. The CDR3 spans 14 residues, from the cysteine through the phenylalanine. Just CDR3 DNA is preserved here, 42 bases in frame from base 1. The data were taken from a study of human T cells and chemical hapten exposure (dated by TCRdb to the early 2020s). Turning to the overall study: For sensitization, 2% DPC in acetone was applied to a 2 cm by 2 cm area of upper inner arm skin. Throughout the study period of 20 to 30 weeks, patients also received therapeutic DPC doses to the scalp every week. The patient cohort, mostly female, included alopecia areata with under or over 50% scalp involvement, alopecia totalis and alopecia universalis. Blood samples were taken from patients before sensitization (week 0) and at 2, 6 and about 24 weeks after DPC sensitization. Patch testing was performed on the upper back with Finn chambers containing 0.01% DPC, and the patch tests were scored after 6 days according to International Contact Dermatitis Research Group standards. Peripheral blood TCR repertoire changes were tracked in vivo in alopecia patients during primary and secondary sensitization to the hapten diphenylcyclopropenone (DPC). Libraries were pooled for sequencing, and per-sample TCR yields varied mainly because of small differences in library volumes within the pool. About 28 alopecia patients gave blood for TCR sequencing at one to four time points (pre-sensitization, 2, 6 and 24 weeks).

The time point label on this specimen signifies: patch test 3, about 24 weeks after DPC sensitization. The meaning of the sample's treatment or condition label: therapeutic diphenylcyclopropenone sensitization with weekly scalp DPC. At every patch-test visit, the blood draw took place before the patch test was put on. Eligible patients were aged 18 to 70, diagnosed with alopecia, deemed suitable for DPC therapy, and excluded if pregnant. Total RNA was extracted from unfractionated whole blood collected in Tempus Blood RNA tubes. General conclusions and limits of the study: Because every patient had alopecia, a presumed autoimmune disease, the patients' immune response might differ from that of healthy individuals. A positive correlation was found between the number of PT1 expanded TCRs and patch test score, with significance reached at thresholds 8, 16 and 32 but not 4. Repeated subsampling changed both the strength of the expansion versus patch-test correlation and the threshold at which that correlation became significant. Expanded TCRs formed significantly more large CDR3 similarity clusters than pre-sensitization or healthy control sets, consistent with antigen-driven responses. DPC sensitization did not change the number of TCRs with a frequency above 1 in 1000, and there was no evidence of changes in global repertoire structure.

Libraries were built with RACE. The listed sequencing device is NextSeq 500. During library preparation, unique molecular identifiers were attached to individual cDNA molecules so that TCRs could be counted quantitatively and reproducibly. Both TCR alpha and TCR beta chains were sequenced from each blood RNA sample. Per the source publication's procedure: Samples had a median of roughly 99,000 TCRs, with a range from roughly 20,000 to 690,600. V, J and CDR3 annotation of the TCR reads was performed with the Decombinator software suite. To make PS versus PT1 abundance plots, every sample was subsampled to the same number of TCRs (28,000). TCRs were defined as expanded if absent before sensitization and observed at least eight times at the 2-week time point. The raw public reads went through TCRdb reprocessing: fastp at Q25, MiXCR clone calling, in-frame beta chains kept. One record per CDR3 amino acid sequence lists the most common genes and DNA. None of the V and J calls come from the authors' own analysis; TCRdb made them. Across this sample there are more than 85,000 distinct CDR3 sequences, with less than 45% seen only once. Approximately 3% of the sample lies in the top ten.

Here the sequenced sample was whole blood, taken in connection with sensitization to the hapten diphenylcyclopropenone (DPC). The rearranged chain carries TRBV6-2 or TRBV6-3 and TRBJ1-5, with TRBD1 perhaps the D gene, on 5 matching bases. The TCR comes from a man aged 40-50 years with alopecia areata. Some clones in this sample may be carry-over from other donors' samples. Here is the DNA: TGTGCCAGCGGGGATTGGGGGTTCGGTCAGCCCCAGCATTTT. The resulting protein is CASGDWGFGQPQHF.